This passage covers 10 T cell receptor beta chains from one sample sequenced in a study of blood T cell repertoires in COVID-19. TCRdb's table, derived via immunoSEQ multiplex PCR, lists solely in-frame clones and lacks some. The sample has 300,000 to 450,000 clones, around 89% seen once. Sequencing input: PBMCs or T cells enriched from blood (not recorded which). The receptors were sampled from a woman aged 18-29 years who had recovered from COVID-19.

The rearrangement joins TRBV25-1 to TRBJ1-3, with D possibly matching TRBD1 (5 bases). The CDR3 consists of 15 residues. Germline CDR1 is MGHDK and CDR2 is SYGVNS. Trimming took off 8 bases at V and 2 bases at J, with 16 bases between the two ends. The CDR3 coding sequence is TGTGCCAGCCTCCAAGGAGGGGCGGCTGGAAACACCATATATTTT. It is translated as CASLQGGAAGNTIYF.

The rearrangement uses TRBV18 and TRBJ1-2; D remains ambiguous. CDR1 and CDR2 from the germline V gene are KGHSH and LQKENI. This CDR3 region has 14 residues. Trimming stripped 0 bases from V and 1 base from J, with 6 bases between. DNA of the CDR3: TGTGCCAGCTCACCACCAGGAGTTAACTATGGCTACACCTTC. Amino acid sequence: CASSPPGVNYGYTF.

The chain employs TRBV25-1 and TRBJ2-7, with TRBD1 matching 7 bases. V dropped 5 bases and J dropped 2; count of bases not matched to a gene: 6. The CDR3 length is 14 residues. CDR1 and CDR2 from the germline V gene are MGHDK and SYGVNS. The CDR3 DNA sequence: TGTGCCAGCAGTTGGACAGGAGAGGCCTACGAGCAGTACTTC. Protein product: CASSWTGEAYEQYF.

The CDR3 loop reads CASSSVSGSNTEAFF. The CDR3 DNA is TGTGCCAGCAGCTCTGTTAGCGGGAGCAACACTGAAGCTTTCTTT. J is TRBJ1-1 and V is TRBV11-2; D not resolved. The germline V gene encodes CDR1 SGHAT and CDR2 FQNNGV. The CDR3 has 15 amino acids. Trimming removed 4 bases from V and 2 bases from J, with 14 bases in between.

The genes are TRBV4-1 and TRBJ2-1, with TRBD2 as a possible D gene (5 bases). V was shortened by 1 base and J by 8 bases, with 12 bases between the two germline ends. The CDR3 contains 14 residues. Germline assignment: CDR1 MGHRA and CDR2 YSYEKL. The CDR3 sequence: CASSQGGVLHEQFF. In DNA form, the CDR3 reads TGCGCCAGCAGCCAAGGGGGAGTTCTCCATGAGCAGTTCTTC.

This clone was counted a single time. V and J are TRBV5-4 and TRBJ1-3, with a tentative D call TRBD1 (6 bases). The CDR3 extends over 18 amino acids. The V gene lost 3 bases and the J gene lost 0 bases, with 19 bases spanning the gap. CDR1 SGHNT and CDR2 YYREEE come from the germline V gene (reference sequence). The DNA for the CDR3 is TGTGCCAGCAGCTGGGGAAGAAACAGGGATACCTCTGGAAACACCATATATTTT. Protein product: CASSWGRNRDTSGNTIYF.

The chain couples TRBV5-4 to TRBJ2-2; D may be TRBD2 (6 bases). This CDR3 contains 15 residues. Germline CDR1 reads SGHNT; CDR2 reads YYREEE (reference sequence). Trimming took off 4 bases at V and 4 bases at J, with 14 bases between the two ends. Here the CDR3 reads CASSKLAWGTGELFF. In nucleotides, the CDR3 is TGTGCCAGCAGCAAACTAGCATGGGGCACCGGGGAGCTGTTTTTT.

The gene calls are TRBV24-1 and TRBJ2-7; 10 bases align to TRBD1. Per germline, CDR1 KGHDR and CDR2 SFDVKD. The CDR3 totals 14 residues. J gave up 6 bases and V 5 bases, and 6 bases lay outside the gene matches. The DNA for the CDR3 is TGTGCCACCAGTGCCCGATGGGACAGGGGCGAGCAGTACTTC. Its translation: CATSARWDRGEQYF.

The sample holds a few counts of this clone. The chain couples TRBV7-3 to TRBJ2-3; D is ambiguous. Per germline, CDR1 SGHTA and CDR2 FQGTGA. This CDR3 is 14 amino acids long. V was trimmed by 4 bases and J by 0 bases, leaving 8 bases between them. CDR3: CASSSLGSTDTQYF. As DNA, the CDR3 is TGTGCCAGCAGCTCCCTCGGGAGCACAGATACGCAGTATTTT.

The chain links TRBV3-1 (or the pseudogene TRBV3-2) to TRBJ2-1; a weak D match, TRBD2 (5 bases). The germline V and J ends were trimmed by 5 bases and 1 base, with 15 bases remaining between them. This CDR3 contains 16 residues. Germline assignment: CDR1 LGHDT and CDR2 YNNKEL (reference sequence). As DNA, the CDR3 is TGTGCCAGCAGCTTTAGAGGGAGTCTTTCCTACAATGAGCAGTTCTTC. Its translation is CASSFRGSLSYNEQFF.